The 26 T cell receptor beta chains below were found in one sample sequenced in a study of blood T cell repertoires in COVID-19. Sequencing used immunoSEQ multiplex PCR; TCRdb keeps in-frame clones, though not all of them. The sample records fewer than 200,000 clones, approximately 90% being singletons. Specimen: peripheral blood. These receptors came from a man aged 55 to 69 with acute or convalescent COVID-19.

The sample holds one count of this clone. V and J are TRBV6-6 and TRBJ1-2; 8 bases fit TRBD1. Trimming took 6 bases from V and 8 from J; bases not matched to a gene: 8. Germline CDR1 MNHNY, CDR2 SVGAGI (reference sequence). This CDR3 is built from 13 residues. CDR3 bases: TGTGCCAGCAGGGAGACAGGGGACGGAGGCTACACCTTC. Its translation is CASRETGDGGYTF.

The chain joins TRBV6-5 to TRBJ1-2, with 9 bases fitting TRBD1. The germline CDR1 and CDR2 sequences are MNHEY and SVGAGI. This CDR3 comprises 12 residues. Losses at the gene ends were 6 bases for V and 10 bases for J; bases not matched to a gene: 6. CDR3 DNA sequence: TGTGCCAGCAGAGGAACAGGGGGCTTCTACACCTTC. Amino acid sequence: CASRGTGGFYTF.

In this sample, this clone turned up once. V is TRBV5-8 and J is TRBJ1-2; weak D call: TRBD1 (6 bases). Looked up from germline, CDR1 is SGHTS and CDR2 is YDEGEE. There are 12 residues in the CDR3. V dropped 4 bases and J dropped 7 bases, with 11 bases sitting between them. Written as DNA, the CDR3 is TGTGCCAGCAGCGACAGGTTCGGTGGCTACACCTTC. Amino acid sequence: CASSDRFGGYTF.

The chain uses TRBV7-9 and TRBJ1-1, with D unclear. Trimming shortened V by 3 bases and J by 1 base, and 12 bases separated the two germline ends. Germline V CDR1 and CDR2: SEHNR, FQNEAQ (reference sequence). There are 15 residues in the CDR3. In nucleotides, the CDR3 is TGTGCCAGCAGCTTGAGGAGCACCCAGAACACTGAAGCTTTCTTT. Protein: CASSLRSTQNTEAFF.

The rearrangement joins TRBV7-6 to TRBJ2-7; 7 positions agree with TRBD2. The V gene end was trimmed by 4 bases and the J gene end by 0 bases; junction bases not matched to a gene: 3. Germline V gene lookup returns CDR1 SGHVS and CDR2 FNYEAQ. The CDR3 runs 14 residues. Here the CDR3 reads CASSSASGSYEQYF. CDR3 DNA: TGTGCCAGCAGCTCCGCTAGCGGCTCCTACGAGCAGTACTTC.

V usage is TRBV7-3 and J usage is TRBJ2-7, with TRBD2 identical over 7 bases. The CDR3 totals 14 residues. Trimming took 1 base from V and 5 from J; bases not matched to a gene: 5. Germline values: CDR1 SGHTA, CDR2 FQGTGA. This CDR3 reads CASSLRGGLNEQYF. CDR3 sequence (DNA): TGTGCCAGCAGCTTAAGGGGGGGTCTGAACGAGCAGTACTTC.

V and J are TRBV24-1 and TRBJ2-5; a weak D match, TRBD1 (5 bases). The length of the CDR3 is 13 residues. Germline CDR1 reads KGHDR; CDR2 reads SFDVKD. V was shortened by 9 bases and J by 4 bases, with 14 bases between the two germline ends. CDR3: CATSWGNSETQYF. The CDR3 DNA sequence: TGTGCCACCTCATGGGGCAACTCAGAGACCCAGTACTTC.

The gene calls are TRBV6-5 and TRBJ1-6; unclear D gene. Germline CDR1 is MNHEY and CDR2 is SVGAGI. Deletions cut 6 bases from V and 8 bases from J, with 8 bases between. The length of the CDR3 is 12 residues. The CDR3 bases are TGTGCCAGCAGACATCCTGATTCACCCCTCCACTTT. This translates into CASRHPDSPLHF.

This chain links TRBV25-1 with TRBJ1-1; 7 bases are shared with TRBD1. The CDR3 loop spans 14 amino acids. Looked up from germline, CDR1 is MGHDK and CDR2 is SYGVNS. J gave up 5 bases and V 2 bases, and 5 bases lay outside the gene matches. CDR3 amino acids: CASSEPGQKTEAFF. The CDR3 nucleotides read TGTGCCAGCAGTGAACCGGGACAGAAAACTGAAGCTTTCTTT.

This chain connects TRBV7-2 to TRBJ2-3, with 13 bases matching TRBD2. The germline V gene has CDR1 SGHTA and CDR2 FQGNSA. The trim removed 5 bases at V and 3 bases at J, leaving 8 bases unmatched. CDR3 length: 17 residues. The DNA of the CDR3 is TGTGCCAGCAGCCTTAGGACTAGCGGGAGTGTAACAGATACGCAGTATTTT. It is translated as CASSLRTSGSVTDTQYF.

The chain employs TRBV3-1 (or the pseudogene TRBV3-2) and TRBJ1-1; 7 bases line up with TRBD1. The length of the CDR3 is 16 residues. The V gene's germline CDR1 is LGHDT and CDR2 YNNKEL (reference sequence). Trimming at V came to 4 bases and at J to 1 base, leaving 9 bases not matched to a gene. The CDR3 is CASSPYIAGGNTEAFF. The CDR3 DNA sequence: TGTGCCAGCAGCCCATATATTGCAGGGGGGAACACTGAAGCTTTCTTT.

The CDR3, as DNA: TGTGCCTGGAGCACAGGGGGCTACTCCTACGAGCAGTACTTC. This codes for CAWSTGGYSYEQYF. V and J are TRBV30 and TRBJ2-7; 9 bases align to TRBD1. CDR1 and CDR2 from the germline V gene are GTSNPN and SVGIG (reference sequence). This CDR3 is built from 14 residues. The J segment lost 0 bases and the V segment lost 3 bases, leaving 3 bases of the junction unmatched. Using reference TRBV30 and TRBJ2-7 for the parts outside the CDR3, the full variable domain is SQTIHQWPATLVQPVGSPLSLECTVEGTSNPNLYWYRQAAGRGLQLLFYSVGIGQISSEVPQNLSASRPQDRQFILSSKKLLLSDSGFYLCAWSTGGYSYEQYFGPGTRLTVT.

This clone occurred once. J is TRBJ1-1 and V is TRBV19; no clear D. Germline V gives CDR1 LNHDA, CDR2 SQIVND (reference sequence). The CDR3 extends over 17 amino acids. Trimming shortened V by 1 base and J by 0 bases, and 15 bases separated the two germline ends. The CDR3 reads CASSIGQTRPLNTEAFF. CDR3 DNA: TGTGCCAGTAGTATAGGGCAAACTAGGCCCCTGAACACTGAAGCTTTCTTT.

As DNA, the CDR3 is TGTGCCATCAGTGACTATGAGCGGAACTATGGCTACACCTTC. It encodes CAISDYERNYGYTF. The rearrangement uses TRBV10-3 and TRBJ1-2, with D uncertain. CDR3 size: 14 residues. V lost 3 bases and J 2 bases, leaving 10 bases between the germline ends. Germline CDR1 is ENHRY and CDR2 is SYGVKD.

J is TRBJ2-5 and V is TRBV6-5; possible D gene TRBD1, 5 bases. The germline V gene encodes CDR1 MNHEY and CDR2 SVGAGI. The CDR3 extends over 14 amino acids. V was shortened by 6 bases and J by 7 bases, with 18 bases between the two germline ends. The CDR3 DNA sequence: TGTGCCAGCAGGCAGCCCAGGGCTGATGGGACCCAGTACTTC. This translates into CASRQPRADGTQYF.

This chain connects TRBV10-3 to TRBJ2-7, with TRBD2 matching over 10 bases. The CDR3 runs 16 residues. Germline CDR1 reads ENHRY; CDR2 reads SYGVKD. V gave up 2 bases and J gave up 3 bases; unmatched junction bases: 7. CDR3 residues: CAISEGLADLGYEQYF. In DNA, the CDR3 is TGTGCCATCAGTGAGGGACTAGCGGATTTGGGCTACGAGCAGTACTTC.

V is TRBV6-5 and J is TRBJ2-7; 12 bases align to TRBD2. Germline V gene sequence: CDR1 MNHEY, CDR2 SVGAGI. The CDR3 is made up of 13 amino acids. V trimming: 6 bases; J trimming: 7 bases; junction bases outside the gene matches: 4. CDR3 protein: CASRTSGSSEQYF. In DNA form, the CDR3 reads TGTGCCAGCAGGACTAGCGGGAGCAGTGAGCAGTACTTC.

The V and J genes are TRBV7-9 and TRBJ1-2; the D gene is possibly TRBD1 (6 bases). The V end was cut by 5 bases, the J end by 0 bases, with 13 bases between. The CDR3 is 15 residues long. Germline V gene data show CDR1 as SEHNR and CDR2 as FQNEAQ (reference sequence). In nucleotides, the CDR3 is TGTGCCAGCAGCCCAAGGACAGTTACTAACTATGGCTACACCTTC. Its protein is CASSPRTVTNYGYTF.

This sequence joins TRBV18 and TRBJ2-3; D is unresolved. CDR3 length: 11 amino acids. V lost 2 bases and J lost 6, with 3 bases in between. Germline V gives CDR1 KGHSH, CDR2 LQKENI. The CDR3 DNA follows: TGTGCCAGCTCACCATCGGATACGCAGTATTTT. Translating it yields CASSPSDTQYF.

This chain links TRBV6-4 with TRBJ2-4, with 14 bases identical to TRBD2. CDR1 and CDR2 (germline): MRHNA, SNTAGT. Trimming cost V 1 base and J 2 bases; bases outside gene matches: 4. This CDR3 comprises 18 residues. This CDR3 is CASSDFRTSGRTKNIQYF. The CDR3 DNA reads TGTGCCAGCAGTGACTTCCGGACTAGCGGGAGGACCAAAAACATTCAGTACTTC.

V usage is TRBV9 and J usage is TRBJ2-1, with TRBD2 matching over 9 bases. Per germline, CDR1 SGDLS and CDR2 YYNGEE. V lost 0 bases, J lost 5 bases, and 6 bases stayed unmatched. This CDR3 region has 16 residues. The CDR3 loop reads CASSVGIAGADNEQFF. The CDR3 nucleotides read TGTGCCAGCAGCGTAGGGATAGCGGGGGCCGACAATGAGCAGTTCTTC.

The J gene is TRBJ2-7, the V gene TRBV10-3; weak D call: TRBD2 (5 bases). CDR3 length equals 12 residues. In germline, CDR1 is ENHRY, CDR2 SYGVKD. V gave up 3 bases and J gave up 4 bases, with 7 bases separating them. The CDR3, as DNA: TGTGCCATCAGTGAACGGGGATACGAGCAGTACGTC. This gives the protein CAISERGYEQYV.

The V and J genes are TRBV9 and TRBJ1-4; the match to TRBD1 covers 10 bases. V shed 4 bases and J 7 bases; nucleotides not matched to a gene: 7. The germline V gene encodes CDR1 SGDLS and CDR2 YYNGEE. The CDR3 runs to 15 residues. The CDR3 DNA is TGTGCCAGCAGCCCCCGACAGGGGGCGGGTGAAAAACTGTTTTTT. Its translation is CASSPRQGAGEKLFF.

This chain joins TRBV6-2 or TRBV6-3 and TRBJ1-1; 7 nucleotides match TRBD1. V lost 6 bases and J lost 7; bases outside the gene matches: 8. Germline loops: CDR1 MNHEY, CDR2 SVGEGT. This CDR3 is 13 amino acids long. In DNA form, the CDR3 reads TGTGCCAGCAGCTCGACAGGGCTTGGTGAAGCTTTCTTT. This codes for CASSSTGLGEAFF.

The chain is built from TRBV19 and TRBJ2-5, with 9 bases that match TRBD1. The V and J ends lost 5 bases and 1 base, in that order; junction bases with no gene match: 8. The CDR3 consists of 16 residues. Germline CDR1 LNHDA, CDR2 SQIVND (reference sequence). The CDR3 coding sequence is TGTGCCAGTAGTCTGAAGGGACAGGGTTCCCAAGAGACCCAGTACTTC. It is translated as CASSLKGQGSQETQYF.

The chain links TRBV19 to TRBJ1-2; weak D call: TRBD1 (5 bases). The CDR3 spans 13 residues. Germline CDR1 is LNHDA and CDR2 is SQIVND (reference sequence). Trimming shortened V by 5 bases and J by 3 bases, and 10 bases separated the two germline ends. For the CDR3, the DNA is TGTGCCAGTAGTCCTAGGGGCGACTATGGCTACACCTTC. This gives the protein CASSPRGDYGYTF.